This TCR beta chain emerged from a study of T cells in localized non-small cell lung cancer. General study results and limits: Researchers found a median around 61 of the top 100 tumor clones in adjacent lung. It remains possible that heterogeneity exists, since only one tumor region was sequenced. Of the tissues analyzed, uninvolved adjacent lung showed maximal T cell clonality, greater than tumor. A raised T cell density in blood coincided with lengthier overall survival.

A remark on this clone: Antigen specificity is unknown.

Method: immunoSEQ multiplex PCR; TCRdb's copy keeps in-frame clones and lacks some. The sample lists 50,000 to 70,000 clones, 80% to 95% seen once, with around 20% in the top ten. The CDR3 is made up of 14 amino acids. Germline values: CDR1 SGHTA, CDR2 FQGTGA. V dropped 3 bases and J dropped 5 bases, with 11 bases sitting between them. The chain carries TRBV7-3 and TRBJ2-1; D might be TRBD2 (6 bases). The sequence derives from a man between 40 and 70 years old with stage I lung adenocarcinoma. Here the sequenced sample was peripheral blood, taken before any cancer treatment. DNA of the CDR3: TGTGCCAGCAGCTTTCCTAGCGCCAACAATGAGCAGTTCTTC. Protein sequence: CASSFPSANNEQFF. The full variable domain, completed using reference TRBV7-3 and TRBJ2-1, is GAGVSQTPSNKVTEKGKYVELRCDPISGHTALYWYRQSLGQGPEFLIYFQGTGAADDSGLPNDRFFAVRPEGSVSTLKIQRTERGDSAVYLCASSFPSANNEQFFGPGTRLTVL.